Following are 20 T cell receptor beta chains from one sample sequenced in a study of T cell repertoires in cytomegalovirus infection. TCRdb independently ran MiXCR on the reads; one entry per CDR3 protein. Here the sample spans nearly 450,000 distinct CDR3 sequences, 30% to 40% being singletons. Material: PBMCs. All receptors derive from a human donor in good health (CMV status not recorded). Some clones in this sample may be carry-over from other donors' samples.

The rearrangement joins TRBV6-1 to TRBJ1-2; D might be TRBD1 (6 bases). This CDR3 region has 13 residues. Trimming pared 8 bases from V and 0 bases from J, leaving 10 bases between. Germline loops: CDR1 MNHNS, CDR2 SASEGT. The CDR3 loop is CASADRSNYGYTF. The DNA of the CDR3 is TGTGCCAGCGCCGACAGGTCTAACTATGGCTACACCTTC.

This clonotype was picked up a small number of times. V gene TRBV28 combines with J gene TRBJ2-2, with a tentative D call TRBD2 (6 bases). The CDR3 is 14 residues long. Germline V gene sequence: CDR1 MDHEN, CDR2 SYDVKM. V lost 6 bases and J lost 7, with 15 bases in between. The CDR3 nucleotides read TGTGCCAGCAGAGGAGGGACCACCCTCGGGGAGCTGTTTTTT. Translation: CASRGGTTLGELFF.

At least ten counts were recorded for this clonotype. V gene TRBV28 combines with J gene TRBJ2-1, with 10 bases that match TRBD2. V was pared by 4 bases and J by 4 bases, with 7 bases of the junction left unmatched. Germline V gene data show CDR1 as MDHEN and CDR2 as SYDVKM. The CDR3 is made up of 16 amino acids. The CDR3 DNA sequence: TGTGCCAGCAGTTCTAGCACTAGCGGGGAGTACAATGAGCAGTTCTTC. Encoded protein: CASSSSTSGEYNEQFF.

The sample holds many counts of this clonotype. The chain recombines TRBV7-8 with TRBJ1-5; D unclear. The germline CDR1 and CDR2 sequences are SGHVS and FQNEAQ. Trimming shortened V by 0 bases and J by 0 bases, and 15 bases separated the two germline ends. This CDR3 region has 18 residues. The CDR3 sequence: CASSLATGFAYSNQPQHF. For the CDR3, the DNA is TGTGCCAGCAGCTTAGCGACGGGATTCGCATATAGCAATCAGCCCCAGCATTTT. The whole variable domain, remainder taken from reference TRBV7-8 and TRBJ1-5, is GAGVSQSPRYKVAKRGQDVALRCDPISGHVSLFWYQQALGQGPEFLTYFQNEAQLDKSGLPSDRFFAERPEGSVSTLKIQRTQQEDSAVYLCASSLATGFAYSNQPQHFGDGTRLSIL.

This clonotype was observed at least ten times. The chain links TRBV7-2 to TRBJ2-5; D gene ambiguous. The CDR3 spans 12 residues. V gave up 5 bases and J gave up 0 bases, with 4 bases separating them. Per germline, CDR1 SGHTA and CDR2 FQGNSA. In nucleotides, the CDR3 is TGTGCCAGCAGCCACTACCAAGAGACCCAGTACTTC. Translation: CASSHYQETQYF.

Many counts were recorded for this clonotype. The rearrangement joins TRBV12-3 or TRBV12-4 to TRBJ1-2; D perhaps matches TRBD1 (5 bases). The CDR3 loop spans 15 amino acids. Trimming removed 9 bases at V and 4 bases at J, with 21 bases between. The CDR3 coding sequence is TGTGCCAGTCTACCCTTCGGGGGGAGTGGCTATGGCTACACCTTC. Residues: CASLPFGGSGYGYTF.

The J gene is TRBJ1-2, the V gene TRBV6-5; 7 nucleotides align to TRBD1. CDR1 MNHEY and CDR2 SVGAGI come from the germline V gene. The CDR3 loop spans 17 amino acids. V lost 0 bases to trimming and J lost 4 bases; unmatched junction nucleotides: 11. CDR3 sequence (DNA): TGTGCCAGCAGTTACTCGGCTACCCAGGGGGATGCCTATGGCTACACCTTC. Translating it yields CASSYSATQGDAYGYTF.

This clonotype was seen a single time. DNA for the CDR3: TGTGCCAGCAGCGGATTCGGACAGGAACACTACAATGAGCAGTTCTTC. It is translated as CASSGFGQEHYNEQFF. The V and J genes are TRBV12-3 or TRBV12-4 and TRBJ2-1, with 7 bases fitting TRBD1. This CDR3 is built from 16 residues. Losses at the gene ends were 6 bases for V and 3 bases for J; bases not matched to a gene: 11.

This clonotype was counted between two and nine times. V and J are TRBV5-6 and TRBJ1-2; maybe TRBD1 (5 bases). From germline, CDR1 is SGHDT and CDR2 YYEEEE. The CDR3 totals 13 residues. V lost 3 bases and J lost 6, with 12 bases in between. CDR3 amino acids: CASSYPTGDGYTF. The CDR3 DNA reads TGTGCCAGCAGCTACCCGACGGGGGATGGCTACACCTTC.

The chain couples TRBV6-5 to TRBJ2-7; maybe TRBD2 (5 bases). The V end lost 6 bases, the J end lost 3 bases, and 15 bases lay between the germline ends. This CDR3 is 14 amino acids long. Germline assignment: CDR1 MNHEY and CDR2 SVGAGI. CDR3 protein: CASSGRGEFYEQYF. DNA for the CDR3: TGTGCCAGCAGCGGTCGGGGAGAGTTCTACGAGCAGTACTTC.

This clonotype was counted at least ten times. V usage is TRBV7-2 and J usage is TRBJ1-2; D ambiguous. The germline V and J ends were trimmed by 7 bases and 2 bases, with 14 bases remaining between them. CDR1 is SGHTA and CDR2 is FQGNSA in the germline V gene. The CDR3 consists of 14 residues. The CDR3 reads CASTLTIQNYGYTF. The CDR3, as DNA: TGTGCCAGCACCCTGACTATTCAAAACTATGGCTACACCTTC.

V and J are TRBV5-8 and TRBJ2-1, with a possible D match to TRBD1 (5 bases). Looked up from germline, CDR1 is SGHTS and CDR2 is YDEGEE. Trimming removed 1 base at V and 0 bases at J, with 8 bases between. The CDR3 is made up of 15 amino acids. The CDR3 loop reads CASSLLQGSYNEQFF. The CDR3 region has the DNA TGTGCCAGCAGCTTGCTCCAGGGCTCCTACAATGAGCAGTTCTTC.

This clonotype was detected a few times. This chain connects TRBV19 to TRBJ1-1; D may be TRBD1 (5 bases). CDR1 is LNHDA and CDR2 is SQIVND in the germline V gene (reference sequence). The germline V and J ends were trimmed by 5 bases and 6 bases, with 16 bases remaining between them. This CDR3 comprises 14 residues. The CDR3 DNA reads as TGTGCCAGTAGTCTCCTTAGGGGAGCAGCTGAAGCTTTCTTT. This codes for CASSLLRGAAEAFF.

The rearrangement joins TRBV6-5 to TRBJ1-6; D is possibly TRBD1 (6 bases). This CDR3 spans 17 amino acids. The germline V and J ends were trimmed by 5 bases and 6 bases, with 20 bases remaining between them. Per germline, CDR1 MNHEY and CDR2 SVGAGI. The DNA of the CDR3 is TGTGCCAGCAGTGTCGGGCGTACCGGGACAAGTAATTCACCCCTCCACTTT. This translates into CASSVGRTGTSNSPLHF.

The chain carries TRBV2 and TRBJ1-4; D unresolved. Germline V gives CDR1 SNHLY, CDR2 FYNNEI. Trimming took 2 bases from V and 5 from J, leaving 12 bases between them. There are 15 residues in the CDR3. CDR3 sequence: CASSESGRRNEKLFF. The CDR3 bases are TGTGCCAGCAGTGAAAGTGGCAGGAGGAATGAAAAACTGTTTTTT.

This clonotype was detected only a few times. The chain couples TRBV20-1 to TRBJ1-1; TRBD1 might be the D (5 bases). With 4 bases removed from V and 3 bases from J, the gap between germline ends came to 12 bases. The CDR3 length is 13 residues. Germline V gene data show CDR1 as DFQATT and CDR2 as SNEGSKA (reference sequence). CDR3 residues: CSATPRVDTEAFF. In DNA form, the CDR3 reads TGCAGTGCTACCCCCAGGGTGGACACTGAAGCTTTCTTT.

The chain is built from TRBV5-6 and TRBJ1-2; 8 nucleotides align to TRBD1. Trimming cost V 4 bases and J 0 bases; bases outside gene matches: 5. CDR1 is SGHDT and CDR2 is YYEEEE in the germline V gene. The CDR3 sequence is 15 residues long. The CDR3 nucleotides read TGTGCCAGCAGCCACTGGGACAGGCCTAACTATGGCTACACCTTC. Protein: CASSHWDRPNYGYTF.

This clonotype was picked up a small number of times. The gene calls are TRBV11-1 and TRBJ2-3, with D perhaps matching TRBD1 or TRBD2 (5 bases each). The CDR3 runs to 12 residues. V was trimmed by 5 bases and J by 4 bases, leaving 7 bases between them. The V gene's germline CDR1 is SGHAT and CDR2 FQDESV (reference sequence). The CDR3 loop reads CASSRDPDTQYF. CDR3 in DNA: TGTGCCAGCAGCAGGGACCCAGATACGCAGTATTTT.

The chain links TRBV7-9 to TRBJ1-2, with D perhaps TRBD1 (5 bases). Germline V lookup: CDR1 SEHNR, CDR2 FQNEAQ (reference sequence). V was cut by 5 bases and J by 0 bases, with 13 bases left in between. The CDR3 consists of 15 residues. The CDR3 spells CASSNWDRANYGYTF. DNA for the CDR3: TGTGCCAGCAGCAACTGGGACCGAGCTAACTATGGCTACACCTTC.

The sample holds one count of this clonotype. This chain joins TRBV29-1 and TRBJ2-1; D unresolved. CDR1 is SQVTM and CDR2 is ANQGSEA in the germline V gene. The V end lost 4 bases, the J end lost 2 bases, and 9 bases lay between the germline ends. The CDR3 runs 13 residues. CDR3 protein: CSVGARTYNEQFF. CDR3 coding DNA: TGCAGCGTTGGTGCTAGGACCTACAATGAGCAGTTCTTC.